This is a list of T cell receptor beta chains from one sample in a study of cytomegalovirus exposure and HLA in healthy donors. Only in-frame clones appear in the TCRdb table, and some are missing; sequencing was by immunoSEQ multiplex PCR. The repertoire consists of some 120,000 clones, with over 70% occurring once and the leading ten covering around 8.5%. Sequencing was performed on PBMCs. These receptors were taken from a woman aged 45-65 years in good health and CMV-seropositive. Both conserved end residues are part of each CDR3. The order of the fields is V gene, J gene, CDR3 protein.

TRBV27	TRBJ2-7	CASSLSGRTGPSYEQYF
TRBV19	TRBJ1-3	CASSIGRSSGNTIYF
TRBV5-1	TRBJ1-2	CASSLDRGNYGYTF
TRBV5-1	TRBJ2-1	CASSLVVSSYNEQFF
TRBV6-6	TRBJ2-3	CASSLQGATDTQYF
TRBV15	TRBJ2-3	CATSRDRGGSWRSTDTQYF
TRBV2	TRBJ1-6	CASSEGGQGYYSPLHF
TRBV5-1	TRBJ2-7	CASSLIPGQPSGKNIYEQYF
TRBV5-1	TRBJ2-7	CASSLVGGGGYEQYF
TRBV7-5	TRBJ1-1	CARSYPGEAFF
TRBV5-5	TRBJ1-2	CASSGGGQISIGYTF
TRBV7-2	TRBJ2-2	CASSFEPAGPNTGELFF
TRBV5-1	TRBJ2-5	CASSSGPLGGETQYF
TRBV13	TRBJ2-7	CASSIAGGPYEQYF
TRBV7-8	TRBJ2-7	CASSLAGLRYEQYF
TRBV5-1	TRBJ2-7	CASSQNPSGQGYYEQYF
TRBV30	TRBJ2-6	CAYQRSGANVLTF
TRBV2	TRBJ1-5	CASTRTGGQPQHF
TRBV9	TRBJ1-2	CASSVSRDGYGYTF
TRBV30	TRBJ2-1	CAWSLAAFNEQFF
TRBV2	TRBJ2-1	CASKSPAGRGFGDEQFF
TRBV7-3	TRBJ2-7	CASSSTAGYEQYF
TRBV27	TRBJ2-7	CASGSRDRGAEQYF
TRBV27	TRBJ2-5	CASSPTGGGRKTQYF
TRBV7-9	TRBJ2-7	CASSFGDRGLKQYF
TRBV7-8	TRBJ2-2	CASSLARGGLNTGELFF
TRBV7-2	TRBJ1-4	CASSRDRAEKLFF
TRBV9	TRBJ1-3	CASSVAGASAGNTIYF
TRBV20-1	TRBJ1-5	CSATSGAPQHF
TRBV6-1	TRBJ2-7	CASSPSRGIEQYF
TRBV29-1	TRBJ1-2	CSVGSEGAGYTF